What follows are 13 T cell receptor beta chains derived from one specimen sequenced in a study of T-cell reconstitution after alpha-beta-depleted transplantation in children. The TCRbeta library was prepared with unique molecular identifiers. TCRdb reanalysed the PCR reads using MiXCR and keeps one entry per CDR3 protein. The sample has hundreds of thousands of distinct CDR3 sequences, 12% seen once; the top ten hold more than 5.5%. This specimen consisted of PBMCs from the stem cell graft donor, obtained from the stem cell graft. The receptors were sampled from a human donor who donated a stem cell graft to a child with combined immunodeficiency.

This clonotype appeared a few times. The V call is TRBV14, the J call TRBJ1-1; TRBD1 is a possible D gene (5 bases). V lost 4 bases and J 5 bases, leaving 17 bases between the germline ends. This CDR3 has 15 residues. Germline assignment: CDR1 SGHDN and CDR2 FVKESK. The CDR3, as DNA: TGTGCCAGCAGCCTGCGGGGGGGGTACGGAACTGAAGCTTTCTTT. Amino acid sequence: CASSLRGGYGTEAFF.

This clonotype showed up many times. The rearrangement joins TRBV24-1 to TRBJ2-1; 9 nucleotides match TRBD2. V lost 3 bases, J lost 2 bases, and 7 bases stayed unmatched. This CDR3 contains 17 residues. The V gene's germline CDR1 is KGHDR and CDR2 SFDVKD. As DNA, the CDR3 is TGTGCCACCAGTGATCCCCTAGCGGGACTAGCCTACAATGAGCAGTTCTTC. Translating it yields CATSDPLAGLAYNEQFF.

This clonotype was detected only a few times. The chain recombines TRBV4-3 with TRBJ2-7; no definite D call. This CDR3 spans 14 amino acids. Germline CDR1 is LGHNA and CDR2 is YSLEER. Trimming removed 0 bases at V and 2 bases at J, with 8 bases between. The CDR3 DNA sequence: TGCGCCAGCAGCCAAGAGTCCCGCGCCTACGAGCAGTACTTC. This sequence encodes CASSQESRAYEQYF.

This chain joins TRBV12-5 and TRBJ2-7; D possibly corresponds to TRBD2 (5 bases). Trimming stripped 0 bases from V and 6 bases from J, with 15 bases between. Germline lookup yields CDR1 LGHNT and CDR2 FRNRAP. The CDR3 is made up of 15 amino acids. The CDR3 here is CASGLVTSTEGEQYF. DNA of the CDR3: TGTGCTAGTGGTTTGGTAACCTCTACTGAGGGCGAGCAGTACTTC.

This chain links TRBV9 with TRBJ2-5; TRBD2 might be the D (7 bases). V was cut by 4 bases and J by 5 bases, with 21 bases left in between. This CDR3 is built from 16 residues. Germline lookup yields CDR1 SGDLS and CDR2 YYNGEE. In DNA, the CDR3 is TGTGCCAGCAGCTCCTGGGGGGGGCCGCCCGAGGAGACCCAGTACTTC. Translated: CASSSWGGPPEETQYF.

This clonotype appeared a few times. CDR3 in DNA: TGTGCCAGCAGCAAGGCCCCATCGGGGGAGACCCAGTACTTC. Amino acid sequence: CASSKAPSGETQYF. The V and J genes are TRBV21-1 and TRBJ2-5. TRBV21-1 is assigned pseudogene status. CDR3 length: 14 amino acids.

The rearrangement joins TRBV3-1 to TRBJ2-7, with a tentative D call TRBD2 (6 bases). Deletions cut 0 bases from V and 4 bases from J, with 13 bases between. This CDR3 contains 15 residues. CDR1 is LGHDT and CDR2 is YNNKEL in the germline V gene (reference sequence). CDR3 in amino acids: CASSQDFAGRYEQYF. The CDR3 bases are TGTGCCAGCAGCCAAGATTTCGCGGGGAGGTACGAGCAGTACTTC.

Many counts were recorded for this clonotype. The chain employs TRBV20-1 and TRBJ2-1; TRBD2 is a possible D gene (5 bases). Germline loops: CDR1 DFQATT, CDR2 SNEGSKA (reference sequence). Trimming shortened V by 2 bases and J by 5 bases, and 16 bases separated the two germline ends. The CDR3 covers 15 residues. DNA of the CDR3: TGCAGTGCTAGACGGCCTCTGGCGGGTAACAATGAGCAGTTCTTC. Amino acids: CSARRPLAGNNEQFF.

The chain couples TRBV11-2 to TRBJ2-1, with D maybe TRBD1 (6 bases). Germline values: CDR1 SGHAT, CDR2 FQNNGV. The CDR3 runs to 11 residues. Trimming cost V 8 bases and J 15 bases, with 17 bases left between them. The CDR3 DNA is TGTGCCAGCGGGAAGGACAGCCAGGGGTTCTTC. Encoded protein: CASGKDSQGFF.

V and J are TRBV7-2 and TRBJ2-5; D may match TRBD1 or TRBD2 (5 bases each). CDR1 is SGHTA and CDR2 is FQGNSA in the germline V gene. The CDR3 runs to 13 residues. Trimming took 4 bases from V and 4 from J, leaving 10 bases between them. The CDR3 sequence is CASSYGTAETQYF. The DNA of the CDR3 is TGTGCCAGCAGCTACGGGACGGCAGAGACCCAGTACTTC.

A few counts support this clonotype. The V call is TRBV7-9, the J call TRBJ2-7; no firm D call. The CDR3 is 14 residues long. With 3 bases removed from V and 0 bases from J, the gap between germline ends came to 9 bases. Germline CDR1 reads SEHNR; CDR2 reads FQNEAQ (reference sequence). This CDR3 reads CASSFSAFSYEQYF. The DNA of the CDR3 is TGTGCCAGCAGCTTCAGCGCATTCTCCTACGAGCAGTACTTC.

This clonotype was counted only a few times. The chain employs TRBV4-3 and TRBJ2-3, with 7 bases lining up with TRBD2. Germline CDR1 and CDR2: LGHNA and YSLEER. This CDR3 contains 15 residues. The junction had 8 bases not matched to a gene; V was cut back by 4 bases and J by 4 bases. CDR3 protein: CASSPLPGGPDTQYF. In DNA, the CDR3 is TGCGCCAGCAGCCCCCTTCCGGGAGGACCAGATACGCAGTATTTT.

This clonotype was counted at least ten times. V usage is TRBV30 and J usage is TRBJ2-3, with 7 bases fitting TRBD2. This CDR3 is built from 14 residues. Germline trimming cut 7 bases from V and 2 bases from J; bases unmatched to any gene: 9. Germline CDR1 is GTSNPN and CDR2 is SVGIG (reference sequence). The CDR3 spells CAYRRGSTTDTQYF. CDR3 bases: TGTGCCTACCGCCGCGGGAGTACCACAGATACGCAGTATTTT.